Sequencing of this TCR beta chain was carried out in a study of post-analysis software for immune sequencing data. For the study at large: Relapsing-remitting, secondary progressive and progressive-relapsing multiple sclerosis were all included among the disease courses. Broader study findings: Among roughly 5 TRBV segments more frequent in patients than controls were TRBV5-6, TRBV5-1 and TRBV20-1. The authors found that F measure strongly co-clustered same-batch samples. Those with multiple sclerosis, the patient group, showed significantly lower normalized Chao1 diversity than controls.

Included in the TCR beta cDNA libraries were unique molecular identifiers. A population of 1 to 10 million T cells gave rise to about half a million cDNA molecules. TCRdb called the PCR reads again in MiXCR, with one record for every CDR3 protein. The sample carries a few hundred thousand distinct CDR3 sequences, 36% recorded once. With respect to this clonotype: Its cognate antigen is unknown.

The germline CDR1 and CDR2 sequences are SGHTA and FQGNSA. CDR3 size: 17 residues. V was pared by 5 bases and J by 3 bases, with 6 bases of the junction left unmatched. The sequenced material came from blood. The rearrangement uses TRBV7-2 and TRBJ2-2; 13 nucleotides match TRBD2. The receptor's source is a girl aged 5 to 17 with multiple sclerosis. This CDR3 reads CASSMTSGRPDTGELFF. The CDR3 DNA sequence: TGTGCCAGCAGCATGACTAGCGGGAGGCCAGACACCGGGGAGCTGTTTTTT.